This entry concerns a single T cell receptor (beta chain). Its specificity is not known. V shed 7 bases, J shed 2 bases, and the junction held 2 bases outside the gene matches. The CDR3 extends over 14 amino acids. Germline V CDR1 and CDR2: LNHDA, SQIVND (reference sequence). Clones were sequenced by immunoSEQ multiplex PCR, and TCRdb holds only the in-frame ones, with some missing. Of 30,000 to 40,000 clones in the sample, 85% to 95% were seen once. This record comes from a study of regulatory dendritic cells for organ transplantation. Whole-study results and caveats: Naive CD4+ and CD8+ repertoires were highly diverse; memory CD8+ was most oligoclonal. Alloreactive memory CD8+ T cell pools varied considerably between individuals. Of resting T cell subsets, memory CD8+ had the most alloreactive clonotypes.

V gene TRBV19 combines with J gene TRBJ2-1; 10 bases match TRBD1. The clonotype originates from a human donor in good health. Material: naive CD8+ T cells from blood. Regarding subset: CD45RA+ naive T cells. CDR3 residues: CASTTGGPYNEQFF. The CDR3 DNA reads TGTGCCAGTACGACAGGGGGCCCCTACAATGAGCAGTTCTTC.